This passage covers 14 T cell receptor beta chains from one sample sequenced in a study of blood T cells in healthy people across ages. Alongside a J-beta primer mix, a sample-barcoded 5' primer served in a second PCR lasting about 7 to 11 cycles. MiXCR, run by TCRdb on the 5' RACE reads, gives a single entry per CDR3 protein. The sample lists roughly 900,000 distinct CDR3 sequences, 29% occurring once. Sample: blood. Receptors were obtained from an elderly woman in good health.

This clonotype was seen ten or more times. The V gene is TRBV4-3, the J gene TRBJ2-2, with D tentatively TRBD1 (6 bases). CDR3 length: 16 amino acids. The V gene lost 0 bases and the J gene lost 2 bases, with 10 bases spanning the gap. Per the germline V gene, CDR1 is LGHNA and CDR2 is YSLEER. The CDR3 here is CASSQDRGKNTGELFF. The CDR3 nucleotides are TGCGCCAGCAGCCAAGATAGGGGGAAAAACACCGGGGAGCTGTTTTTT.

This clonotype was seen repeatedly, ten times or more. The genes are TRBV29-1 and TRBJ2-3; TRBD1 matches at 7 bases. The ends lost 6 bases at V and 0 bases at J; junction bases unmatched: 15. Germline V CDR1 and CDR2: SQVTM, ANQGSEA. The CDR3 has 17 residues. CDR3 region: CSVVPRTGITSTDTQYF. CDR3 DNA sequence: TGCAGCGTGGTCCCGAGGACAGGCATAACTAGCACAGATACGCAGTATTTT.

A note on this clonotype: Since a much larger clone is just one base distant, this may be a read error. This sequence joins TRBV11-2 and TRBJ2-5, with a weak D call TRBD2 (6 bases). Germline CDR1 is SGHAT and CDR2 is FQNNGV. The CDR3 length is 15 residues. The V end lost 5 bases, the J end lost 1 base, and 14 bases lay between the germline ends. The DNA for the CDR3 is TGTGCCAGCAGCGGTTGGGGGGTAGCCCAAGAGACCCAGTACTTC. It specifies CASSGWGVAQETQYF.

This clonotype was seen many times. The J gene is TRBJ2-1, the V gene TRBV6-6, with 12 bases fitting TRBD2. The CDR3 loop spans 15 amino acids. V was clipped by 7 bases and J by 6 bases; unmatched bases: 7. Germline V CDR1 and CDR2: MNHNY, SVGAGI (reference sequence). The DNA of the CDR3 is TGTGCCAGCAACCTACTAGCGGGGGGTATCAATGAGCAGTTCTTC. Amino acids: CASNLLAGGINEQFF.

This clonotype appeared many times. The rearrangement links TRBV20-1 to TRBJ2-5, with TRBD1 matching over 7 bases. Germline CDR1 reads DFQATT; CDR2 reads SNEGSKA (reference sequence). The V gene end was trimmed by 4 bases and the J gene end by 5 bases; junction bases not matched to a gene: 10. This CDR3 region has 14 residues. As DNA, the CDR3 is TGCAGTGCTATCACCGGGACAGTGGGGGAGACCCAGTACTTC. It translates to CSAITGTVGETQYF.

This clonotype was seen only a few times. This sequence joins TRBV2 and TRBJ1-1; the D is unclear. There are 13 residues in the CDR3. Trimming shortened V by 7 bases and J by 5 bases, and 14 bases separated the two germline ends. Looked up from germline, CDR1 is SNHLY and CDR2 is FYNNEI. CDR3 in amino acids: CASTGFVGTEAFF. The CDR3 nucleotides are TGTGCCAGCACCGGGTTCGTGGGGACTGAAGCTTTCTTT.

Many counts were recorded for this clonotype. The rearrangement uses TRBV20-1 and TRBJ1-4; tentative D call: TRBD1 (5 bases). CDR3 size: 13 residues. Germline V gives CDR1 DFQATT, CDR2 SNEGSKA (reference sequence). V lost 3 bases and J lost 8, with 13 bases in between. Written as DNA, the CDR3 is TGCAGTGCTAGTGGAGGGGCTGGGGAAAAACTGTTTTTT. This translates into CSASGGAGEKLFF.

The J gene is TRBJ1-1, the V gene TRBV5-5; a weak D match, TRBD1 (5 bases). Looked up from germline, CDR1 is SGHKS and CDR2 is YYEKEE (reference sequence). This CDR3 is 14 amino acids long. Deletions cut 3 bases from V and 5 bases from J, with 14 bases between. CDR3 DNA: TGTGCCAGCAGCTGGTCCTCGGGGGGGACTGAAGCTTTCTTT. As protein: CASSWSSGGTEAFF. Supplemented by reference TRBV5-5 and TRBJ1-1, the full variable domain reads DAGVTQSPTHLIKTRGQQVTLRCSPISGHKSVSWYQQVLGQGPQFIFQYYEKEERGRGNFPDRFSARQFPNYSSELNVNALLLGDSALYLCASSWSSGGTEAFFGQGTRLTVV.

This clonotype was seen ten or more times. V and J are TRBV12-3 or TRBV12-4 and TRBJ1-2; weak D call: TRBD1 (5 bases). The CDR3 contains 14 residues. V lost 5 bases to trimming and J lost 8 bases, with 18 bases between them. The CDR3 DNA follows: TGTGCCAGCAGTCCCCCATGGGGGGAGAACGGCTACACCTTC. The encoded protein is CASSPPWGENGYTF.

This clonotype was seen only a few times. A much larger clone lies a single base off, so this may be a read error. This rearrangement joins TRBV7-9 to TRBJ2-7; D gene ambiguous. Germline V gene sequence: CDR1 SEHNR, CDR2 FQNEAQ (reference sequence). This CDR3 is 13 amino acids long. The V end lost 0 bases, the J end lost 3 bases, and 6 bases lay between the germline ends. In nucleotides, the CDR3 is TGTGCCAGCAGCTTAGCGCTAGACTACGAGCAGTACTTC. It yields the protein CASSLALDYEQYF.

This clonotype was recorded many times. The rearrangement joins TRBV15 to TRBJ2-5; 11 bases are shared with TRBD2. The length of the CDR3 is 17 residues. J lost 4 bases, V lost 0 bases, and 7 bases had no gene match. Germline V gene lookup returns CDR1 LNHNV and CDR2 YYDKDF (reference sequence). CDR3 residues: CATSRDIAGGQGETQYF. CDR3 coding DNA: TGTGCCACCAGCAGAGATATAGCGGGGGGGCAAGGAGAGACCCAGTACTTC.

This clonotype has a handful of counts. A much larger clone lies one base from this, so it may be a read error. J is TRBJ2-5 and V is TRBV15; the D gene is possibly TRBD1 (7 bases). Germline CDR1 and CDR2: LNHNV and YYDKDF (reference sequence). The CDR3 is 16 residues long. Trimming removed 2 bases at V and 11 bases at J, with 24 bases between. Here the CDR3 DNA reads TGTGCCACCAGCAGATCAGCAGGGGGGACTTACAATGAGCAGTACTTC. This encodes CATSRSAGGTYNEQYF. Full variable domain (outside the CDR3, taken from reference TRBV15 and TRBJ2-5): DAMVIQNPRYQVTQFGKPVTLSCSQTLNHNVMYWYQQKSSQAPKLLFHYYDKDFNNEADTPDNFQSRRPNTSFCFLDIRSPGLGDTAMYLCATSRSAGGTYNEQYFGPGTRLLVL.

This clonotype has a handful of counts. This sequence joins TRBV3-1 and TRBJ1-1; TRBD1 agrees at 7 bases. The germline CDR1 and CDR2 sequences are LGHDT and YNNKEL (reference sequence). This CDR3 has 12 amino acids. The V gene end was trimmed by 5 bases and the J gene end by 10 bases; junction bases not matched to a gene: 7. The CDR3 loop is CASSSQQGRAFF. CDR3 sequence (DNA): TGTGCCAGCAGCTCCCAACAGGGGAGAGCTTTCTTT. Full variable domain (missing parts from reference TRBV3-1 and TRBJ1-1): DTAVSQTPKYLVTQMGNDKSIKCEQNLGHDTMYWYKQDSKKFLKIMFSYNNKELIINETVPNRFSPKSPDKAHLNLHINSLELGDSAVYFCASSSQQGRAFFGQGTRLTVV.

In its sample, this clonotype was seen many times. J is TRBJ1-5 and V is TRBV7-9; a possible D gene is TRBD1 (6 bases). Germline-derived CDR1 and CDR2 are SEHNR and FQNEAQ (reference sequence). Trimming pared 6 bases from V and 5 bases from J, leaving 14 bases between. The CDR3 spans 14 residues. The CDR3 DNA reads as TGTGCCAGCAGTCTCGGACAGCTCGATCAGCCCCAGCATTTT. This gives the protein CASSLGQLDQPQHF.